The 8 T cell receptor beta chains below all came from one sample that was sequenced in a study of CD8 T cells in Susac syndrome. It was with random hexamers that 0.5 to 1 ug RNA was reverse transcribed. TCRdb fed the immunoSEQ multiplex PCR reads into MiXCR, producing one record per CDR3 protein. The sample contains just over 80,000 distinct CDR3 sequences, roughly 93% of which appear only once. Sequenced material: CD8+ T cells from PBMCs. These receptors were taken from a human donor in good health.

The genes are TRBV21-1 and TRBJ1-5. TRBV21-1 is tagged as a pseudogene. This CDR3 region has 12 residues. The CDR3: CASIDSSRPQHF. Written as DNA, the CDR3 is TGTGCCAGCATCGACAGCTCCCGGCCCCAGCATTTT.

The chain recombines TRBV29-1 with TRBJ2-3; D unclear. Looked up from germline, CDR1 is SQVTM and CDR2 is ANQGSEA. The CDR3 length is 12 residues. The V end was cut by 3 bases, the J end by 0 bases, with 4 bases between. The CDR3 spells CSVEDSTDTQYF. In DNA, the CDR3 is TGCAGCGTTGAGGACAGCACAGATACGCAGTATTTT.

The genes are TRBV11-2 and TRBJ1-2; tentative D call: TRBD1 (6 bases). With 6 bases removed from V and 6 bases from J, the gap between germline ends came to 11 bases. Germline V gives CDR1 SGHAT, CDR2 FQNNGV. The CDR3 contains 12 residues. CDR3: CASSLQGDGYTF. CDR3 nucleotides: TGTGCCAGCAGTCTACAGGGCGATGGCTACACCTTC.

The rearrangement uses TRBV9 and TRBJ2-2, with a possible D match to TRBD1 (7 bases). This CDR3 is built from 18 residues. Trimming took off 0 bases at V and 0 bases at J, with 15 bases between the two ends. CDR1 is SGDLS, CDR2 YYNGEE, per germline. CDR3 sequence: CASSVVRGRGANTGELFF. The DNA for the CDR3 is TGTGCCAGCAGCGTAGTTAGGGGGCGCGGGGCGAACACCGGGGAGCTGTTTTTT.

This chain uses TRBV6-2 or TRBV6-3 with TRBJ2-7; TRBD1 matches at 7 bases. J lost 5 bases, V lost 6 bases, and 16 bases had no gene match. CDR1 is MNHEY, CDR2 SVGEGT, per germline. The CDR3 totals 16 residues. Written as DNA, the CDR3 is TGTGCCAGCAGCTTGGACAGGACTTATTTCAAGAACGAGCAGTACTTC. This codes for CASSLDRTYFKNEQYF.

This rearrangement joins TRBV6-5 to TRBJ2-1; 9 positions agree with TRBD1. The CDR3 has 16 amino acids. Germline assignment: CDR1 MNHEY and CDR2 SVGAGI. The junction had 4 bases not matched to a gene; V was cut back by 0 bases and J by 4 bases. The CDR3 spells CASSYSIGTGYNEQFF. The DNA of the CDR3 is TGTGCCAGCAGTTACTCGATCGGGACAGGGTACAATGAGCAGTTCTTC.

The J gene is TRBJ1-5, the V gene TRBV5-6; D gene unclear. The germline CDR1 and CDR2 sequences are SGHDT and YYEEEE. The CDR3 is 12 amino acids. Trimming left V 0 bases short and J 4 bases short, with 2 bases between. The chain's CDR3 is CASSLVNQPQHF. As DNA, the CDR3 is TGTGCCAGCAGCTTGGTTAATCAGCCCCAGCATTTT.

The CDR3 is CASSLYRGEDGYTF. In nucleotides, the CDR3 is TGTGCCAGCAGCCTCTACCGGGGCGAAGATGGCTACACCTTC. The chain carries TRBV13 and TRBJ1-2; possible D gene TRBD1, 5 bases. The ends were cut back, 5 bases at V and 6 bases at J, with 16 bases in the middle. The CDR3 is made up of 14 amino acids. CDR1 PRHDT and CDR2 FYEKMQ come from the germline V gene (reference sequence).